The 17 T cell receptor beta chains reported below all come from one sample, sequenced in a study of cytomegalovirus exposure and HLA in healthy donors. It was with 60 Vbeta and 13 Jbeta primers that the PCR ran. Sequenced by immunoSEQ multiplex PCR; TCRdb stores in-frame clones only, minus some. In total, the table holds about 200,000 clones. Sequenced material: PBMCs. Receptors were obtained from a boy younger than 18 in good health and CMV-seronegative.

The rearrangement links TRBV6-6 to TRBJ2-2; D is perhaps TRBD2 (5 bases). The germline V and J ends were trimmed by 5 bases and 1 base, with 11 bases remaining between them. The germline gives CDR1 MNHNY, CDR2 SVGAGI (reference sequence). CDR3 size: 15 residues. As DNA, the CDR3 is TGTGCCAGCAGTCCCGGAGGATTGAACACCGGGGAGCTGTTTTTT. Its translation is CASSPGGLNTGELFF.

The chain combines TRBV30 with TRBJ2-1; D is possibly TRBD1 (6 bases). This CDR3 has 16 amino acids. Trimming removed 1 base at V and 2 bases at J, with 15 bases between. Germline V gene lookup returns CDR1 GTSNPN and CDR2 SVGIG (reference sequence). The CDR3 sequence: CAWSGDPQGTYNEQFF. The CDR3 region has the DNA TGTGCCTGGAGTGGGGACCCACAGGGAACCTACAATGAGCAGTTCTTC.

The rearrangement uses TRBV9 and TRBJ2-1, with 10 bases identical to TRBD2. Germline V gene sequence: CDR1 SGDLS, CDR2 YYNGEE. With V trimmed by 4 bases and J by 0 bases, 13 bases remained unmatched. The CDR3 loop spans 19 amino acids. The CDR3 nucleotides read TGTGCCAGCAGCTATAGCGGGGGGCCTACGGGAAGCTCCTACAATGAGCAGTTCTTC. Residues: CASSYSGGPTGSSYNEQFF.

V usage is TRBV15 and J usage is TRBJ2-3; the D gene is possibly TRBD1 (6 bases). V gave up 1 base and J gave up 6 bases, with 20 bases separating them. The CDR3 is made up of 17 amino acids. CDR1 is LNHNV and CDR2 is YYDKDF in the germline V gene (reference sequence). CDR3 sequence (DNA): TGTGCCACCAGCAGAGGTCTTGGGCAGGGGAAATCTGATACGCAGTATTTT. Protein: CATSRGLGQGKSDTQYF.

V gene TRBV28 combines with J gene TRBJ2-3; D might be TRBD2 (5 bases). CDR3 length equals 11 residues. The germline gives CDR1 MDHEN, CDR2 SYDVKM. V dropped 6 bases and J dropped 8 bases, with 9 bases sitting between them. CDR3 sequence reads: CASSQGGTQYF. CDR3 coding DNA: TGTGCCAGCAGCCAAGGAGGTACGCAGTATTTT.

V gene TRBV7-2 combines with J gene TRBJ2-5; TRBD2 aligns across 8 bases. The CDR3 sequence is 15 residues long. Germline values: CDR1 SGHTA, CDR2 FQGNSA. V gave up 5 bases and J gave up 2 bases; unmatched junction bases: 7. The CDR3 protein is CASSLTGGPQETQYF. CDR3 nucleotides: TGTGCCAGCAGCCTAACGGGAGGGCCACAAGAGACCCAGTACTTC.

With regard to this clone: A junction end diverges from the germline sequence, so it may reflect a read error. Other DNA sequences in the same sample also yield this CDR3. The CDR3 protein is CASSDERPQHF. The CDR3 region has the DNA TGCGCCAGCAGTGATGAGAGGCCCCAGCATTTT. The chain joins TRBV6-1 to TRBJ1-5; D gene uncertain. The CDR3 has 11 residues. CDR1 is MNHNS and CDR2 is SASEGT in the germline V gene.

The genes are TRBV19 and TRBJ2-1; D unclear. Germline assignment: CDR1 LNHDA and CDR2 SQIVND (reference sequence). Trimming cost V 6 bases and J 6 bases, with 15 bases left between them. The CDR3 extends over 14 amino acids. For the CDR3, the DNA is TGTGCCAGTAGATCCGATACCTCCGGCAATGAGCAGTTCTTC. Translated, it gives CASRSDTSGNEQFF.

The CDR3 bases are TGTGCCAGCAGCTTAGCAGGCGGTCCTGAGCAGTTCTTC. This gives the protein CASSLAGGPEQFF. The chain carries TRBV7-9 and TRBJ2-1; no firm D call. Germline assignment: CDR1 SEHNR and CDR2 FQNEAQ (reference sequence). V dropped 0 bases and J dropped 9 bases, with 9 bases sitting between them. This CDR3 contains 13 residues. The full variable domain, completed using reference TRBV7-9 and TRBJ2-1, is DTGVSQNPRHKITKRGQNVTFRCDPISEHNRLYWYRQTLGQGPEFLTYFQNEAQLEKSRLLSDRFSAERPKGSFSTLEIQRTEQGDSAMYLCASSLAGGPEQFFGPGTRLTVL.

CDR3 loop: CASSLLGTGNTGELFF. DNA for the CDR3: TGTGCCAGCAGCCTCCTGGGGACAGGGAACACCGGGGAGCTGTTTTTT. The J gene is TRBJ2-2, the V gene TRBV14, with 8 bases aligning to TRBD1. The CDR3 extends over 16 amino acids. After removal of 4 bases from V and 1 base from J, the junction contained 5 bases not matched to a gene. Per the germline V gene, CDR1 is SGHDN and CDR2 is FVKESK.

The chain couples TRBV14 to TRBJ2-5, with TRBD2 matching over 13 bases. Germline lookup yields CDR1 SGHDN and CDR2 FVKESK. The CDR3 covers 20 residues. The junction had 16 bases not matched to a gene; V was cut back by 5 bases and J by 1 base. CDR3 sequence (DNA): TGTGCCAGCAGCACCCTGGGGACTAGCGGGGCAACAAAACTCCAAGAGACCCAGTACTTC. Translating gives CASSTLGTSGATKLQETQYF.

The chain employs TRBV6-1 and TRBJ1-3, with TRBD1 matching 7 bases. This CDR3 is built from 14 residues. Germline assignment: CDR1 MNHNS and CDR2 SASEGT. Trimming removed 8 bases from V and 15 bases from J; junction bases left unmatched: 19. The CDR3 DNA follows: TGTGCCAGCCTACGACAGGGTCCCTCTGGGCTACCATATTTT. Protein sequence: CASLRQGPSGLPYF.

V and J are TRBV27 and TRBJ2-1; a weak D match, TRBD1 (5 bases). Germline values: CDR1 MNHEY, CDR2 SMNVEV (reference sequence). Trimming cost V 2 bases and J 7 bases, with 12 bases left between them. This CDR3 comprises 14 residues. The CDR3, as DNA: TGTGCCAGCAGTTTAATTCAGGGTTTTAATGAGCAGTTCTTC. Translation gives CASSLIQGFNEQFF.

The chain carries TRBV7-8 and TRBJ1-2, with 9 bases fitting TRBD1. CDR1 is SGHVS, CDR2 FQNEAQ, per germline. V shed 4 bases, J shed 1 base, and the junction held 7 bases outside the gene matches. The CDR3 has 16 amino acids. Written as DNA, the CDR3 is TGTGCCAGCAGCTCACCCGGGACAGGGCTTAACTATGGCTACACCTTC. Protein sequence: CASSSPGTGLNYGYTF.

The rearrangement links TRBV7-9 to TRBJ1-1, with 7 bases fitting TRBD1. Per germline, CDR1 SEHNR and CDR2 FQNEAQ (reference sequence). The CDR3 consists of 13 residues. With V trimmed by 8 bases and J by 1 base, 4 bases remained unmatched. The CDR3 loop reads CASRTGPNTEAFF. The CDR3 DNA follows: TGTGCCAGCCGGACAGGACCGAACACTGAAGCTTTCTTT.

CDR3 coding DNA: TGCGCCAGCACCAGGACAGGGCCTAGGGGCACAGATACGCAGTATTTT. Amino acids: CASTRTGPRGTDTQYF. The chain has TRBV5-1 and TRBJ2-3; 8 bases are shared with TRBD1. V was pared by 6 bases and J by 1 base, with 10 bases of the junction left unmatched. This CDR3 is 16 amino acids long. Per the germline V gene, CDR1 is SGHRS and CDR2 is YFSETQ.

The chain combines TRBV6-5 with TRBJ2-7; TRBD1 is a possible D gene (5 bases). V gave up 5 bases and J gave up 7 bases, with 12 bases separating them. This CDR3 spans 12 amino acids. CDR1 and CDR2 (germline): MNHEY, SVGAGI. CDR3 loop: CASSAPGFEQYF. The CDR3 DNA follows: TGTGCCAGCAGTGCCCCAGGGTTTGAGCAGTACTTC.